This TCR beta chain was retrieved from a study of T cell responses to AZD1222 COVID-19 vaccine. Notes on the study in general: Two doses of AZD1222 preceded a rise in Spike-specific TCR breadth and depth.

With regard to this clone: What it binds is unknown.

Some clones are missing from TCRdb's copy, which holds only in-frame ones; the method was immunoSEQ multiplex PCR. The data hold some 96,000 clones, with 88% observed a single time. In germline, CDR1 is MGHRA, CDR2 YSYEKL. The CDR3 loop spans 15 amino acids. V dropped 4 bases and J dropped 5; count of bases not matched to a gene: 5. This chain joins TRBV4-1 and TRBJ1-4; 9 bases fit TRBD1. The sequenced sample was peripheral blood, obtained 28 days after the second AZD1222 dose. This clonotype originated in an adult who received the AZD1222 COVID-19 vaccine. CDR3 coding DNA: TGCGCCAGCAGCCCCGGGGACAGGGCGAATGAAAAACTGTTTTTT. This encodes CASSPGDRANEKLFF.